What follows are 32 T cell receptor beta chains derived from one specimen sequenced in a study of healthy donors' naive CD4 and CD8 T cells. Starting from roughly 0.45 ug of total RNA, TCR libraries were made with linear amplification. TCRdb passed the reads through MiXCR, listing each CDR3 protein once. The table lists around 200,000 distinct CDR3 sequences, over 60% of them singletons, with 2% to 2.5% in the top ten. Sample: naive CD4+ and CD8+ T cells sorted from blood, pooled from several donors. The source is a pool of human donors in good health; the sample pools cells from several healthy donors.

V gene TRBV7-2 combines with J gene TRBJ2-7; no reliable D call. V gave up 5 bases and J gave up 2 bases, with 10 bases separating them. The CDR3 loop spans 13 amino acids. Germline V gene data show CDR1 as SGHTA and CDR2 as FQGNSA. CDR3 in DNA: TGTGCCAGCAGCACCACAGTAACCTACGAGCAGTACTTC. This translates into CASSTTVTYEQYF.

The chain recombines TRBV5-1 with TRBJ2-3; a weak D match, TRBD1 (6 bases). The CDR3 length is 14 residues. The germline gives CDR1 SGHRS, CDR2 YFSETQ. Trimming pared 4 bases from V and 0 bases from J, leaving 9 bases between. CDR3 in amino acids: CASSPGQSTDTQYF. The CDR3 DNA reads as TGCGCCAGCAGCCCGGGACAAAGCACAGATACGCAGTATTTT.

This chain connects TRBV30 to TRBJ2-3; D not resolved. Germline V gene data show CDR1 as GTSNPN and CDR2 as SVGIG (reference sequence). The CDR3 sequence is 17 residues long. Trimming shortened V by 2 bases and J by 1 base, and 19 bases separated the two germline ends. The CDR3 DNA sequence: TGTGCCTGGAGTTCCCCCGATCAGAGTCCAGGCACAGATACGCAGTATTTT. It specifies CAWSSPDQSPGTDTQYF.

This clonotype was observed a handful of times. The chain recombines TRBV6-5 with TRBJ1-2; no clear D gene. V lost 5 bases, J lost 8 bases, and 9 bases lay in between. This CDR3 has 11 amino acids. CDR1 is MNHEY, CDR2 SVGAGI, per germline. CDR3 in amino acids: CASSPIGGYTF. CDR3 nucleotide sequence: TGTGCCAGCAGTCCCATCGGGGGCTACACCTTC.

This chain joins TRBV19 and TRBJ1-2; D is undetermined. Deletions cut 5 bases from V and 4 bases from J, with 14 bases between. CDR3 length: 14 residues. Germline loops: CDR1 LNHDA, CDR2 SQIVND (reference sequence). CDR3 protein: CASSAQTAIYGYTF. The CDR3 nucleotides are TGTGCCAGTAGTGCCCAAACAGCGATCTATGGCTACACCTTC.

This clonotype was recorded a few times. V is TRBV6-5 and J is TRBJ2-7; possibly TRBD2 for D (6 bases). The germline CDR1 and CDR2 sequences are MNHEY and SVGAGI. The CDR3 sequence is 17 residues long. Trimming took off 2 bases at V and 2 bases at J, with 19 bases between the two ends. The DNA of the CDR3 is TGTGCCAGCAGTTACCAGGGATCGGGGGTGCGGGCCTACGAGCAGTACTTC. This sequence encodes CASSYQGSGVRAYEQYF.

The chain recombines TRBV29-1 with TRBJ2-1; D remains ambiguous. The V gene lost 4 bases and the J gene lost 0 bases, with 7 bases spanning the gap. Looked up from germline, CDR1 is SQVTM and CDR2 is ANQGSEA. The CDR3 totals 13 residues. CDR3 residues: CSVASSSYNEQFF. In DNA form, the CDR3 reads TGCAGCGTTGCCTCCAGCTCCTACAATGAGCAGTTCTTC.

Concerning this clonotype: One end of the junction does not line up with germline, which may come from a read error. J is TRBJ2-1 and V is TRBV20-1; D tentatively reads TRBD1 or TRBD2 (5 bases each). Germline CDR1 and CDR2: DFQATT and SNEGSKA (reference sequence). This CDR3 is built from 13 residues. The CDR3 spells CSALRAEDNEQFF. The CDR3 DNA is TGCAGTGCCCTGCGGGCCGAGGACAATGAACAGTTCTTC.

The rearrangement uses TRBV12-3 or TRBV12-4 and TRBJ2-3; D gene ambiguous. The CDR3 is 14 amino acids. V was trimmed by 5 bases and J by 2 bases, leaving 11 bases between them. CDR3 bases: TGTGCCAGCAGTGTCACTACCTCCACAGATACGCAGTATTTT. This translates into CASSVTTSTDTQYF.

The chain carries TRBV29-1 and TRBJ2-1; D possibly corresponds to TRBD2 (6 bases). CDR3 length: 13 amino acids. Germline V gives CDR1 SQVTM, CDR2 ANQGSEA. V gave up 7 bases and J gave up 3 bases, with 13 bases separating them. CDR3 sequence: CSATAGRYNEQFF. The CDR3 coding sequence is TGCAGCGCGACAGCGGGCCGCTACAATGAGCAGTTCTTC.

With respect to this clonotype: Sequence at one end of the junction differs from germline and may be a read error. CDR3 nucleotide sequence: TGTACCAGCAGTAAACCGGGACAACATCAGCCCCAGCATTTT. Translated: CTSSKPGQHQPQHF. This chain uses TRBV6-4 with TRBJ1-5; perhaps TRBD1 as D (6 bases). The length of the CDR3 is 14 residues. Germline CDR1 is MRHNA and CDR2 is SNTAGT.

The CDR3 coding sequence is TGTGCCAGTAGTATGGGTCAGCGCTATGGCTACACCTTC. As protein: CASSMGQRYGYTF. The chain is built from TRBV19 and TRBJ1-2; no reliable D call. Germline CDR1 is LNHDA and CDR2 is SQIVND (reference sequence). V was trimmed by 3 bases and J by 4 bases, leaving 9 bases between them. CDR3 length: 13 residues.

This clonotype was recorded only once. In DNA, the CDR3 is TGTGCCACCAGCAGAGATTTAGCGGGAACCAACGAGCAGTACTTC. It specifies CATSRDLAGTNEQYF. The genes are TRBV15 and TRBJ2-7, with 8 bases identical to TRBD2. In germline, CDR1 is LNHNV, CDR2 YYDKDF (reference sequence). The V and J ends lost 0 bases and 5 bases, in that order; junction bases with no gene match: 6. This CDR3 is built from 15 residues. Supplemented by reference TRBV15 and TRBJ2-7, the full variable domain reads DAMVIQNPRYQVTQFGKPVTLSCSQTLNHNVMYWYQQKSSQAPKLLFHYYDKDFNNEADTPDNFQSRRPNTSFCFLDIRSPGLGDTAMYLCATSRDLAGTNEQYFGPGTRLTVT.

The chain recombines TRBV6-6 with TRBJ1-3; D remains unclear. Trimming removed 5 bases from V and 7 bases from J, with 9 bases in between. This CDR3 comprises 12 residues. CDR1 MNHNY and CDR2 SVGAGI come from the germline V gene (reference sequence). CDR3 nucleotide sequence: TGTGCCAGCAGTCACCCCCCGAACACCATATATTTT. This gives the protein CASSHPPNTIYF.

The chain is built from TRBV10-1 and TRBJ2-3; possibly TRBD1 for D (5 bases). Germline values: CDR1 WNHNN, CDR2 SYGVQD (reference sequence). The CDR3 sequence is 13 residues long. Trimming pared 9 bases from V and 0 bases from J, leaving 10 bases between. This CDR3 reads CARRRQSTDTQYF. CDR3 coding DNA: TGCGCCAGGCGAAGACAGAGCACAGATACGCAGTATTTT.

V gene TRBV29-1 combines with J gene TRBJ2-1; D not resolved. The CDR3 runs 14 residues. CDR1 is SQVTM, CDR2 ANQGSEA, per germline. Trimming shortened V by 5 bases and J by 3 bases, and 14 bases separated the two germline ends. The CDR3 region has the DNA TGCAGCGTTCACCCCTCCGGACGCTACAATGAGCAGTTCTTC. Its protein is CSVHPSGRYNEQFF.

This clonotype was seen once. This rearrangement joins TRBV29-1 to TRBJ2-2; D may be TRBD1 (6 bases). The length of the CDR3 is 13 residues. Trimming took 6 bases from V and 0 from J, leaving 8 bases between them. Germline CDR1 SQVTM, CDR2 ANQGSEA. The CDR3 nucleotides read TGCAGCGTGGGGGCGACGAACACCGGGGAGCTGTTTTTT. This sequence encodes CSVGATNTGELFF.

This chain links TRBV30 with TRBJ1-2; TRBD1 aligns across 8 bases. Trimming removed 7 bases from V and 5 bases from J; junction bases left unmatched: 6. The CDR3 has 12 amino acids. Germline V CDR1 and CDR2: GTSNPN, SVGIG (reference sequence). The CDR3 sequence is CALTGDGYGYTF. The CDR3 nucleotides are TGTGCCTTGACAGGGGACGGGTATGGCTACACCTTC.

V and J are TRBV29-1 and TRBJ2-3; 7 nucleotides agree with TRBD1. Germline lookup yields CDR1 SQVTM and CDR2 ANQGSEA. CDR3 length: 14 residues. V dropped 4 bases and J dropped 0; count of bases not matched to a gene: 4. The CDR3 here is CSVVGQRSTDTQYF. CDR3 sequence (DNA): TGCAGCGTTGTGGGACAGAGAAGCACAGATACGCAGTATTTT.

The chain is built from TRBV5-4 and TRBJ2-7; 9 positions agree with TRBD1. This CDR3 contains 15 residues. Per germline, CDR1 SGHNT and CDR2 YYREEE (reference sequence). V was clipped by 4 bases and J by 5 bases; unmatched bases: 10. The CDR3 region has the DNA TGTGCCAGCAGCGGGAGCCCGGACAGGGGAGACGAGCAGTACTTC. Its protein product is CASSGSPDRGDEQYF.

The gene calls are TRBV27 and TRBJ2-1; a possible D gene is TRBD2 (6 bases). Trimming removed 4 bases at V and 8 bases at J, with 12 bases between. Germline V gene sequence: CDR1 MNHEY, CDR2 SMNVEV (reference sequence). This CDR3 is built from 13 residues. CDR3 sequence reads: CASSSTSWDEQFF. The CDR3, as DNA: TGTGCCAGCAGTTCGACTAGTTGGGATGAGCAGTTCTTC.

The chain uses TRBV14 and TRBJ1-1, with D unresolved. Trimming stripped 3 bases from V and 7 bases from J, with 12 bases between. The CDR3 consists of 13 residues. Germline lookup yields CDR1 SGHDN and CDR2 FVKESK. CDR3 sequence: CASSQTEASEAFF. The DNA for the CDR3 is TGTGCCAGCAGCCAGACGGAGGCCAGTGAAGCTTTCTTT.

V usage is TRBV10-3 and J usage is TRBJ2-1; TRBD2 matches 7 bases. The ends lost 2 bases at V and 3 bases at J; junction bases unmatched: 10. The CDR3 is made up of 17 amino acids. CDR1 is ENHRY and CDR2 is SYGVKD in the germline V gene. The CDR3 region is CAISEPGGLADYNEQFF. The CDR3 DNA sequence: TGTGCCATCAGTGAGCCTGGCGGGCTAGCGGACTACAATGAGCAGTTCTTC.

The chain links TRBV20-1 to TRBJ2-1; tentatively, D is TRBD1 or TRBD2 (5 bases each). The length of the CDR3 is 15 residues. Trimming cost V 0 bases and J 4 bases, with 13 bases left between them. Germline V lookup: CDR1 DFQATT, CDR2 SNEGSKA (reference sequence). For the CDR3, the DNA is TGCAGTGCTAGAGATCTGGGACCAAAATACAATGAGCAGTTCTTC. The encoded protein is CSARDLGPKYNEQFF.

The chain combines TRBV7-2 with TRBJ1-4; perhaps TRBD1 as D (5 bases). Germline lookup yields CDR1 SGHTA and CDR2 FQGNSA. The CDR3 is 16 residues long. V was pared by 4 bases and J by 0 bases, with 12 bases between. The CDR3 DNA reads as TGTGCCAGCAGCTCGGGGACCTCTGCAACTAATGAAAAACTGTTTTTT. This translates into CASSSGTSATNEKLFF.

This CDR3 is CASSNPNLDRGKTQYF. In DNA form, the CDR3 reads TGTGCCAGCAGCAACCCAAACCTGGACAGGGGAAAGACCCAGTACTTC. This chain links TRBV7-2 with TRBJ2-5, with 9 bases identical to TRBD1. This CDR3 is 16 amino acids long. Germline values: CDR1 SGHTA, CDR2 FQGNSA. Germline trimming cut 5 bases from V and 6 bases from J; bases unmatched to any gene: 13.

The CDR3 DNA follows: TGTGCCATCAGCGGACAGGGGATCCGTTCACCCCTCCACTTT. The encoded protein is CAISGQGIRSPLHF. The V gene is TRBV10-3, the J gene TRBJ1-6, with 9 bases lining up with TRBD1. The CDR3 extends over 14 amino acids. CDR1 and CDR2 (germline): ENHRY, SYGVKD. V lost 6 bases, J lost 9 bases, and 6 bases stayed unmatched.

The CDR3 sequence is CASSLYLGGWYEQYF. For the CDR3, the DNA is TGTGCCAGCAGCTTATATCTCGGGGGATGGTACGAGCAGTACTTC. V is TRBV11-2 and J is TRBJ2-7, with D possibly TRBD2 on 6 matching bases. CDR1 and CDR2 (germline): SGHAT, FQNNGV. Trimming removed 2 bases from V and 4 bases from J, with 15 bases in between. CDR3 length: 15 amino acids.

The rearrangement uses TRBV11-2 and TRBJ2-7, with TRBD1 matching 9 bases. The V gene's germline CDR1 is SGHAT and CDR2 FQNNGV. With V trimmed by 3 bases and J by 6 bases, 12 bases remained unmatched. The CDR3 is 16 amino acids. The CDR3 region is CASSFGTGTRGAEQYF. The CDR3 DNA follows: TGTGCCAGCAGCTTTGGGACAGGGACACGTGGGGCCGAGCAGTACTTC.

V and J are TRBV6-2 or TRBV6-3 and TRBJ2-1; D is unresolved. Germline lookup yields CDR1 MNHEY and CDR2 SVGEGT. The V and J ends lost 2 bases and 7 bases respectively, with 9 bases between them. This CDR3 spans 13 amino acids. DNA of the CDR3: TGTGCCAGCAGTTACAGCGTCGAGAATGAGCAGTTCTTC. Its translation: CASSYSVENEQFF.

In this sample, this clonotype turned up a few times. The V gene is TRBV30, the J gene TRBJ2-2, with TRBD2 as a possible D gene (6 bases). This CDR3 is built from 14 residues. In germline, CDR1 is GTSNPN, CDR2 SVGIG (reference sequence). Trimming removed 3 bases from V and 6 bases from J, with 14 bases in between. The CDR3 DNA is TGTGCCTGGAGCCCCTCGGGACTGGCCGGGGAGCTGTTTTTT. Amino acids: CAWSPSGLAGELFF.

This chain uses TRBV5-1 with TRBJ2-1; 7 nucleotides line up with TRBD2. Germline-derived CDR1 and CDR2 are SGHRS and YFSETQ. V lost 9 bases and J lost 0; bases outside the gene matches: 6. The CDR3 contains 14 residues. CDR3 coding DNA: TGCGCCACCAGAAAGCGGGGCTCCTACAATGAGCAGTTCTTC. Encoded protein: CATRKRGSYNEQFF.